These T cell receptor beta chains were read from a single sample in a study of post-analysis software for immune sequencing data. TCRdb re-called the PCR reads through MiXCR, storing one row per CDR3 protein. The data show 160,000 or so distinct CDR3 sequences, with 30% to 45% seen just once and under 30% held by the top ten. Sequencing was performed on blood, taken after autologous hematopoietic stem cell transplantation. The receptor source for this set is a girl between 5 and 17 years old with multiple sclerosis. Each CDR3 is given with its conserved first and last residue. A D gene is named only where the DNA matches it firmly. Clone size is not always given. Where it is, it says once, few, many or a class for expanded clones.

abundance: few; v_gene: TRBV12-3/TRBV12-4; d_gene: TRBD1; j_gene: TRBJ2-1; CDR3nt: TGTGCCAGCAGTGGACCGGGACAGAAAATGAGCTCCTACAATGAGCAGTTCTTC; CDR3aa: CASSGPGQKMSSYNEQFF
abundance: NA; v_gene: TRBV30; d_gene: NA; j_gene: TRBJ1-5; CDR3nt: TGTGCCTGGAGGGGGCGGGGTAGCAATCAGCCCCAGCATTTT; CDR3aa: CAWRGRGSNQPQHF
abundance: NA; v_gene: TRBV2; d_gene: TRBD2; j_gene: TRBJ2-3; CDR3nt: TGTGCCAGCAGTGCTAGAAGACTAGCGGTTCTTCCAGATACGCAGTATTTT; CDR3aa: CASSARRLAVLPDTQYF
abundance: many; v_gene: TRBV10-3; d_gene: TRBD1; j_gene: TRBJ2-7; CDR3nt: TGTGCCATCAGTGAGGTGGGACAGGGGTTGGGAGAGCAGTACTTC; CDR3aa: CAISEVGQGLGEQYF
abundance: NA; v_gene: TRBV11-3; d_gene: TRBD2; j_gene: TRBJ2-1; CDR3nt: TGTGCCAGCAAAACACTAGCGGGAGGGCTACATGAGCAGTTCTTC; CDR3aa: CASKTLAGGLHEQFF
abundance: few; v_gene: TRBV7-2; d_gene: NA; j_gene: TRBJ2-7; CDR3nt: TGTGCCAGCAGCGGCTCAGGGCCCTACGAGCAGTACTTC; CDR3aa: CASSGSGPYEQYF
abundance: NA; v_gene: TRBV5-1; d_gene: NA; j_gene: TRBJ2-3; CDR3nt: TGCGCCAGCAATGAGGGGCCTATCTGGTATTTT; CDR3aa: CASNEGPIWYF
abundance: NA; v_gene: TRBV27; d_gene: NA; j_gene: TRBJ2-5; CDR3nt: TGTGCCAGCAGTTTTCAGGGTTGGGAGACCCAGTACTTC; CDR3aa: CASSFQGWETQYF
abundance: NA; v_gene: TRBV12-3/TRBV12-4; d_gene: NA; j_gene: TRBJ2-3; CDR3nt: TGTGCCAGCGGGGGGGGCGGGACGCAGTATTTT; CDR3aa: CASGGGGTQYF
abundance: NA; v_gene: TRBV6-5; d_gene: NA; j_gene: TRBJ2-5; CDR3nt: TGTGCCAGCAGTTACGGGGACGCGAAGACCCAGTACTTC; CDR3aa: CASSYGDAKTQYF
abundance: once; v_gene: TRBV20-1; d_gene: NA; j_gene: TRBJ2-3; CDR3nt: TGCAGTGCTAGAGCTCTGGCGGATGCTAGCACAGATACGCAGTATTTT; CDR3aa: CSARALADASTDTQYF
abundance: NA; v_gene: TRBV5-4; d_gene: NA; j_gene: TRBJ2-1; CDR3nt: TGTGCCAGCAGCTTGATGGACGCCCCTACGAGTGAGCAGTTCTTC; CDR3aa: CASSLMDAPTSEQFF
abundance: NA; v_gene: TRBV30; d_gene: TRBD1; j_gene: TRBJ1-2; CDR3nt: TGTGCCTGGAGTCGACAGGGACCCAGGAGTGGCTACACCTTC; CDR3aa: CAWSRQGPRSGYTF
abundance: many; v_gene: TRBV5-1; d_gene: NA; j_gene: TRBJ2-3; CDR3nt: TGCGCCAGCAGCGGCCGGGACGCCGGCACAGATACGCAGTATTTT; CDR3aa: CASSGRDAGTDTQYF
abundance: NA; v_gene: TRBV13; d_gene: TRBD2; j_gene: TRBJ2-5; CDR3nt: TGTGCCAGCAACTTAGGAGGCCTAGCGGGGCAAGAGACCCAGTACTTC; CDR3aa: CASNLGGLAGQETQYF
abundance: NA; v_gene: TRBV6-1; d_gene: NA; j_gene: TRBJ1-5; CDR3nt: TGTGCCAGCACCCCAAGGGGGATAGGTCAGCCCCAGCATTTT; CDR3aa: CASTPRGIGQPQHF
abundance: many; v_gene: TRBV12-3/TRBV12-4; d_gene: TRBD1; j_gene: TRBJ1-2; CDR3nt: TGTGCCAGCAGTCCCACGACAGGGTTAAATGGCTACACCTTC; CDR3aa: CASSPTTGLNGYTF
abundance: NA; v_gene: TRBV12-3/TRBV12-4; d_gene: NA; j_gene: TRBJ2-1; CDR3nt: TGTGCCAGCAGCCCAGACCGGTCCTACAATGAGCAGTTCTTC; CDR3aa: CASSPDRSYNEQFF
abundance: NA; v_gene: TRBV12-3/TRBV12-4; d_gene: TRBD2; j_gene: TRBJ2-7; CDR3nt: TGTGCCAGCAGTTTCGGCGGGAGTTTTAGTAACGAGCAGTACTTC; CDR3aa: CASSFGGSFSNEQYF
abundance: NA; v_gene: TRBV20-1; d_gene: TRBD2; j_gene: TRBJ2-1; CDR3nt: TGCAGTGCTAGGTTGACTAGCGGGAGCCATTACAATGAGCAGTTCTTC; CDR3aa: CSARLTSGSHYNEQFF
abundance: NA; v_gene: TRBV12-3/TRBV12-4; d_gene: TRBD2; j_gene: TRBJ2-1; CDR3nt: TGTGCCAGCGGAAGGACTAGCGGGAGTTCCTACAATGAGCAGTTCTTC; CDR3aa: CASGRTSGSSYNEQFF
abundance: NA; v_gene: TRBV20-1; d_gene: NA; j_gene: TRBJ2-3; CDR3nt: TGCAGTGCTAGAGATCTGCGTCGGGAAGGGGGAAATACGCAGTATTTT; CDR3aa: CSARDLRREGGNTQYF
abundance: few; v_gene: TRBV27; d_gene: NA; j_gene: TRBJ2-1; CDR3nt: TGTGCCAGCAGGCGGGGACCTCGGGGGAATGAGCAGTTCTTC; CDR3aa: CASRRGPRGNEQFF
abundance: NA; v_gene: TRBV7-9; d_gene: NA; j_gene: TRBJ2-1; CDR3nt: TGTGCCAGCAGCTTAATCAGGGGTCGTAATGAGCAGTTCTTC; CDR3aa: CASSLIRGRNEQFF
abundance: many; v_gene: TRBV9; d_gene: TRBD2; j_gene: TRBJ2-7; CDR3nt: TGTGCCAGCAGCGTAGGGATAGCGGGAGACTACGAGCAGTACTTC; CDR3aa: CASSVGIAGDYEQYF
abundance: NA; v_gene: TRBV7-2; d_gene: NA; j_gene: TRBJ1-2; CDR3nt: TGTGCCAGCACCCTGGGAGGGGGAGACTATGGCTACACCTTC; CDR3aa: CASTLGGGDYGYTF
abundance: NA; v_gene: TRBV12-3/TRBV12-4; d_gene: TRBD2; j_gene: TRBJ2-3; CDR3nt: TGTGCCAGTGCCGGAGCGGGAAGCACAGATACGCAGTATTTT; CDR3aa: CASAGAGSTDTQYF
abundance: NA; v_gene: TRBV11-2; d_gene: NA; j_gene: TRBJ2-3; CDR3nt: TGTGCCAGCAGCTTAATCAGGCGCGATACGCAGTATTTT; CDR3aa: CASSLIRRDTQYF
abundance: NA; v_gene: TRBV29-1; d_gene: NA; j_gene: TRBJ1-1; CDR3nt: TGCAGCGTTGAAGGGTCGATGGACTCGGTCAAAACTTTCTTT; CDR3aa: CSVEGSMDSVKTFF
abundance: NA; v_gene: TRBV7-2; d_gene: TRBD2; j_gene: TRBJ2-1; CDR3nt: TGTGCCAGCAGCTTAGGGGGGCTAGCGGGACTTTACAATGAGCAGTTCTTC; CDR3aa: CASSLGGLAGLYNEQFF
abundance: many; v_gene: TRBV27; d_gene: TRBD2; j_gene: TRBJ2-7; CDR3nt: TGTGCCAGCAGTCCGGTAGCGGGAAGCTCCTACGAGCAGTACTTC; CDR3aa: CASSPVAGSSYEQYF
abundance: few; v_gene: TRBV11-2; d_gene: NA; j_gene: TRBJ2-7; CDR3nt: TGTGCCAGCAGCTTTGGTCCGGGCTACGAGCAGTACTTC; CDR3aa: CASSFGPGYEQYF
abundance: once; v_gene: TRBV9; d_gene: NA; j_gene: TRBJ2-1; CDR3nt: TGTGCCAGCAGCCCCCGATTCTCCTACAATGAGCAGTTCTTC; CDR3aa: CASSPRFSYNEQFF
abundance: NA; v_gene: TRBV20-1; d_gene: TRBD2; j_gene: TRBJ2-3; CDR3nt: TGCAGTGCTAGAGATGGGATAGCGGGAGGGCGAGATACGCAGTATTTT; CDR3aa: CSARDGIAGGRDTQYF
abundance: NA; v_gene: TRBV7-2; d_gene: NA; j_gene: TRBJ2-5; CDR3nt: TGTGCCAGCAGCTTAGCCCAGCTCCTCTTGAGGGAGACCCAGTACTTC; CDR3aa: CASSLAQLLLRETQYF
abundance: many; v_gene: TRBV7-8; d_gene: NA; j_gene: TRBJ2-1; CDR3nt: TGTGCCAGCAGCTTAGGTCGACTATACTACAATGAGCAGTTCTTC; CDR3aa: CASSLGRLYYNEQFF
abundance: few; v_gene: TRBV19; d_gene: NA; j_gene: TRBJ2-7; CDR3nt: TGTGCCAGTAGTCTGCGTCTGGGGGACGAGCAGTACTTC; CDR3aa: CASSLRLGDEQYF
abundance: NA; v_gene: TRBV21-1; d_gene: NA; j_gene: TRBJ2-7; CDR3nt: TGTGCCAGCAGCAGTTCAAAGGACAGGGTCCCTCTCGACTCCTACGAGCAGTACTTC; CDR3aa: CASSSSKDRVPLDSYEQYF
abundance: few; v_gene: TRBV10-3; d_gene: NA; j_gene: TRBJ2-5; CDR3nt: TGTGCCATCAGTGGGTTAGCAACTGAGACCCAGTACTTC; CDR3aa: CAISGLATETQYF
abundance: few; v_gene: TRBV20-1; d_gene: NA; j_gene: TRBJ2-1; CDR3nt: TGCAGTGCTAGAGATGTATCGTACAATGAGCAGTTCTTC; CDR3aa: CSARDVSYNEQFF
abundance: NA; v_gene: TRBV10-3; d_gene: NA; j_gene: TRBJ1-2; CDR3nt: TGTGCCATCAGTGAACGGGGTGGAGTCTTAAACTATGGCTACACCTTC; CDR3aa: CAISERGGVLNYGYTF
abundance: NA; v_gene: TRBV14; d_gene: TRBD2; j_gene: TRBJ2-1; CDR3nt: TGTGCCAGCAGCCAAGAAGCGAAAGCGGGGTCAGCCAATGAGCAGTTCTTC; CDR3aa: CASSQEAKAGSANEQFF
abundance: NA; v_gene: TRBV7-2; d_gene: NA; j_gene: TRBJ2-1; CDR3nt: TGTGCCAGCAGCTTAGGGGTCGAAACCTACAATGAGCAGTTCTTC; CDR3aa: CASSLGVETYNEQFF
abundance: many; v_gene: TRBV7-2; d_gene: TRBD1; j_gene: TRBJ1-1; CDR3nt: TGTGCCAGCAGCTCACAGGGGGCACCTTTGAACACTGAAGCTTTCTTT; CDR3aa: CASSSQGAPLNTEAFF
abundance: NA; v_gene: TRBV5-1; d_gene: NA; j_gene: TRBJ2-7; CDR3nt: TGCGCCAGCAGCCCTTATCAGGGACTCTACGAGCAGTACTTC; CDR3aa: CASSPYQGLYEQYF
abundance: NA; v_gene: TRBV5-1; d_gene: NA; j_gene: TRBJ1-5; CDR3nt: TGCGCCAGCAGCCTCGCGCGCAATCAGCCCCAGCATTTT; CDR3aa: CASSLARNQPQHF
abundance: few; v_gene: TRBV27; d_gene: NA; j_gene: TRBJ1-1; CDR3nt: TGTGCCAGCAGTTTAACAGTGAACACTGAAGCTTTCTTT; CDR3aa: CASSLTVNTEAFF
abundance: NA; v_gene: TRBV4-3; d_gene: NA; j_gene: TRBJ2-4; CDR3nt: TGCGCCAGCAGCCAGGACAGATTTTTAGCCAAAAACATTCAGTACTTC; CDR3aa: CASSQDRFLAKNIQYF
abundance: few; v_gene: TRBV18; d_gene: TRBD1; j_gene: TRBJ1-2; CDR3nt: TGTGCCAGCTCACCCGGGACAGGGCTCTATGGCTACACCTTC; CDR3aa: CASSPGTGLYGYTF
abundance: NA; v_gene: TRBV27; d_gene: NA; j_gene: TRBJ1-2; CDR3nt: TGTGCCAGCAGTACTCACCGGGACTCTGGGACTAACTATGGCTACACCTTC; CDR3aa: CASSTHRDSGTNYGYTF
abundance: few; v_gene: TRBV5-8; d_gene: TRBD2; j_gene: TRBJ2-1; CDR3nt: TGTGCCAGCAGCTTCTCTAGCGGATCCTACAATGAGCAGTTCTTC; CDR3aa: CASSFSSGSYNEQFF
abundance: few; v_gene: TRBV21-1; d_gene: NA; j_gene: TRBJ2-7; CDR3nt: TGTGCCAGCAGCAAAGCTCAAGGGGGCTCCTACGAGCAGTACTTC; CDR3aa: CASSKAQGGSYEQYF
abundance: few; v_gene: TRBV9; d_gene: TRBD1; j_gene: TRBJ2-1; CDR3nt: TGTGCCAGCAGCGTAGTGGGACAGGGTAATCAGTTCTTC; CDR3aa: CASSVVGQGNQFF
abundance: NA; v_gene: TRBV3-1; d_gene: TRBD2; j_gene: TRBJ2-7; CDR3nt: TGTGCCAGCAGCCAGGGACTAGCGGGACGGGCCTACGAGCAGTACTTC; CDR3aa: CASSQGLAGRAYEQYF
abundance: NA; v_gene: TRBV6-1; d_gene: TRBD2; j_gene: TRBJ2-3; CDR3nt: TGTGCCAGCAGTAATCGTGACGGGAGGAGGACAGATACGCAGTATTTT; CDR3aa: CASSNRDGRRTDTQYF